The next 16 T cell receptor beta chains were all read from a single sample in a study of Graves' ophthalmopathy and Graves' hyperthyroidism. The sequenced template was RNA, covering the TCR beta CDR3 region. Following a first-round RT-PCR that used HTBI primers, a second-round multiplex PCR was carried out. In TCRdb, the multiplex PCR reads were re-called with MiXCR into one record per CDR3 protein. The sample yields about 220,000 distinct CDR3 sequences, around a fifth seen once. The sample was peripheral blood. The receptors were gathered from a woman aged 45-65 years with Graves' ophthalmopathy.

The V gene is TRBV30, the J gene TRBJ2-7; a possible D gene is TRBD1 (7 bases). The CDR3 runs 12 residues. The germline V and J ends were trimmed by 8 bases and 4 bases, with 15 bases remaining between them. Germline CDR1 and CDR2: GTSNPN and SVGIG (reference sequence). The CDR3 reads CAAATGRYEQYF. CDR3 nucleotide sequence: TGTGCCGCAGCGACAGGGAGGTACGAGCAGTACTTC.

The table lists this clonotype with a count of one. Possible read error: a much larger clone is one base away. The conserved final phenylalanine or tryptophan is absent from the CDR3, which likely points to a read error. The chain recombines TRBV2 with TRBJ2-7; 8 bases align to TRBD1. The CDR3 contains 15 residues. With 6 bases clipped from V and 0 bases from J, the junction kept 7 bases outside the gene matches. Germline CDR1 is SNHLY and CDR2 is FYNNEI. The CDR3 DNA reads TGTGCCAGCAGACTAGGACAGGGTCTCTCCTACGAGCAGTACTTA. Amino acid sequence: CASRLGQGLSYEQYL.

This clonotype was counted between two and nine times. This may be a read error, as it is one base from a much larger clone. The V and J genes are TRBV11-1 and TRBJ1-1; possibly TRBD1 for D (6 bases). This CDR3 spans 14 amino acids. Germline CDR1 SGHAT, CDR2 FQDESV (reference sequence). The CDR3 bases are TGTGCCAACAGCGCCCGCAGGGGGAACACTGAAGCTTTCTTT. Encoded protein: CANSARRGNTEAFF.

The rearrangement joins TRBV6-2 or TRBV6-3 to TRBJ1-2; 10 bases line up with TRBD1. CDR1 MNHEY and CDR2 SVGEGT come from the germline V gene. Unmatched junction bases numbered 1, after V lost 2 bases and J lost 4 bases. The CDR3 is 14 amino acids. The CDR3 sequence: CASSYGQGVYGYTF. CDR3 nucleotides: TGTGCCAGCAGTTACGGACAGGGGGTCTATGGCTACACCTTC.

This clonotype was seen ten or more times. This CDR3 is CASSIGQGSYGYTF. The CDR3 DNA reads TGCGCCAGCAGCATCGGACAGGGAAGCTATGGCTACACCTTC. The V gene is TRBV5-1, the J gene TRBJ1-2; 8 bases map to TRBD1. There are 14 residues in the CDR3. From germline, CDR1 is SGHRS and CDR2 YFSETQ. After removal of 4 bases from V and 4 bases from J, the junction contained 6 bases not matched to a gene.

This clonotype has a count of ten or more. The chain links TRBV3-1 to TRBJ2-7; 10 bases are a match to TRBD2. The germline V gene encodes CDR1 LGHDT and CDR2 YNNKEL (reference sequence). Trimming took 5 bases from V and 2 from J; bases not matched to a gene: 6. The CDR3 runs to 15 residues. CDR3 DNA sequence: TGTGCCAGCAGCTACTGGACTAGCGGAACCTACGAGCAGTACTTC. Residues: CASSYWTSGTYEQYF.

This clonotype was observed at least ten times. The chain links TRBV6-4 to TRBJ2-7; 15 bases fit TRBD2. CDR3 size: 17 residues. V was clipped by 6 bases and J by 4 bases; unmatched bases: 10. Germline values: CDR1 MRHNA, CDR2 SNTAGT. CDR3 nucleotides: TGTGCCAGCAGACCCGGACTAGCGGGAGGGCCTCGTTACGAGCAGTACTTC. It translates to CASRPGLAGGPRYEQYF.

About this clonotype itself: Germline is not matched at one junction end, which may reflect a read error. This chain uses TRBV6-1 with TRBJ2-5; the match to TRBD2 covers 12 bases. CDR3 length equals 16 residues. Per the germline V gene, CDR1 is MNHNS and CDR2 is SASEGT. The CDR3 DNA reads as TGTGCCAGCAGACCACCGGGACTAGCGGGCCAAGAGACCCAGTATTTC. Translation gives CASRPPGLAGQETQYF.

This clonotype was picked up a small number of times. The chain is built from TRBV4-1 and TRBJ2-7; TRBD2 aligns across 8 bases. The ends lost 4 bases at V and 2 bases at J; junction bases unmatched: 10. The germline V gene encodes CDR1 MGHRA and CDR2 YSYEKL. CDR3 length: 16 residues. The CDR3 protein is CASSPSGGPAPYEQYF. CDR3 bases: TGCGCCAGCAGCCCCTCGGGGGGGCCCGCCCCCTACGAGCAGTACTTC.

The chain employs TRBV19 and TRBJ2-7; 12 bases are shared with TRBD2. This CDR3 is built from 19 residues. J lost 3 bases, V lost 4 bases, and 16 bases had no gene match. Germline values: CDR1 LNHDA, CDR2 SQIVND (reference sequence). The CDR3 nucleotides read TGTGCCAGTAGTAAAGGTTGGTCTAGCGGGAGGGCCGATGTCTACGAGCAGTACTTC. Protein product: CASSKGWSSGRADVYEQYF.

This clonotype was picked up many times. The V and J genes are TRBV5-6 and TRBJ2-5, with 12 bases matching TRBD2. The CDR3 covers 17 residues. CDR1 is SGHDT and CDR2 is YYEEEE in the germline V gene. Germline trimming cut 5 bases from V and 0 bases from J; bases unmatched to any gene: 8. CDR3 DNA: TGTGCCAGCAGTTTAGGACTAGCGGGGTGGTACCAAGAGACCCAGTACTTC. Translating gives CASSLGLAGWYQETQYF.

This clonotype was found many times. This chain uses TRBV2 with TRBJ2-7; 7 nucleotides agree with TRBD1. V was pared by 4 bases and J by 0 bases, with 6 bases of the junction left unmatched. CDR1 SNHLY and CDR2 FYNNEI come from the germline V gene. This CDR3 comprises 15 residues. CDR3 bases: TGTGCCAGCAGTGCACACCGGGACAGCTCCTACGAGCAGTACTTC. Translating it yields CASSAHRDSSYEQYF.

This clonotype was detected ten times or more. The chain carries TRBV10-3 and TRBJ1-3; D call uncertain. The germline V gene has CDR1 ENHRY and CDR2 SYGVKD. Trimming removed 8 bases at V and 4 bases at J, with 12 bases between. This CDR3 spans 13 amino acids. DNA of the CDR3: TGTGCCATCGGCTCTGGGCAGGGAAACACCATATATTTT. Its protein is CAIGSGQGNTIYF.

This chain connects TRBV28 to TRBJ2-7; D unresolved. CDR1 is MDHEN, CDR2 SYDVKM, per germline. CDR3 size: 12 residues. V lost 2 bases to trimming and J lost 7 bases, with 9 bases between them. CDR3 coding DNA: TGTGCCAGCAGTTTAGGCCGGTCTGAGCAGTACTTC. Amino acid sequence: CASSLGRSEQYF.

This clonotype was detected ten times or more. V gene TRBV19 combines with J gene TRBJ2-7, with D tentatively TRBD2 (6 bases). V was clipped by 2 bases and J by 0 bases, with 14 bases between them. In germline, CDR1 is LNHDA, CDR2 SQIVND (reference sequence). The CDR3 covers 16 residues. Here the CDR3 DNA reads TGTGCCAGTAGTATATATCCGGCGGGGCCCTCCTACGAGCAGTACTTC. Amino acids: CASSIYPAGPSYEQYF.

This clonotype was counted at least ten times. This chain uses TRBV11-2 with TRBJ2-1, with a weak D call TRBD2 (6 bases). The CDR3 totals 14 residues. Trimming left V 8 bases short and J 5 bases short, with 16 bases between. The V gene's germline CDR1 is SGHAT and CDR2 FQNNGV. The CDR3: CASGVGSGDNEQFF. For the CDR3, the DNA is TGTGCCAGCGGGGTGGGTTCGGGGGACAATGAGCAGTTCTTC.